The clone carrying this T cell receptor (beta chain) came up many times. Its specificity is unknown. V shed 0 bases and J shed 1 base, with 9 bases lying between them. The CDR3 runs 16 residues. Germline V gene sequence: CDR1 SGHTA, CDR2 FQGTGA. These data come from a study of T cell repertoires in cytomegalovirus infection. Study at large: The authors relied on CMV epitopes, both recently identified HLA-C-restricted and well-studied HLA-B-restricted. Study observations and caveats: The ex vivo response was dominated by HLA-C-restricted CMV-specific TCR beta clonotypes.

TCRdb reprocessed the reads with MiXCR, giving one entry per CDR3 protein. The data show about 340,000 distinct CDR3 sequences, 25% to 35% seen once. The sequencing here drew on cultured PBMCs, taken from culture after CMV antigen stimulation. The chain uses TRBV7-3 and TRBJ2-2, with D perhaps matching TRBD1 (6 bases). This sequence originates from a human donor in good health (CMV status not recorded). Some clones in this sample may be carry-over from other donors' samples. The CDR3 DNA reads as TGTGCCAGCAGCTTAACGTCGACAGGGAACACCGGGGAGCTGTTTTTT. Amino acids: CASSLTSTGNTGELFF. The variable domain in full, with the rest retrieved from reference TRBV7-3 and TRBJ2-2, is GAGVSQTPSNKVTEKGKYVELRCDPISGHTALYWYRQSLGQGPEFLIYFQGTGAADDSGLPNDRFFAVRPEGSVSTLKIQRTERGDSAVYLCASSLTSTGNTGELFFGEGSRLTVL.